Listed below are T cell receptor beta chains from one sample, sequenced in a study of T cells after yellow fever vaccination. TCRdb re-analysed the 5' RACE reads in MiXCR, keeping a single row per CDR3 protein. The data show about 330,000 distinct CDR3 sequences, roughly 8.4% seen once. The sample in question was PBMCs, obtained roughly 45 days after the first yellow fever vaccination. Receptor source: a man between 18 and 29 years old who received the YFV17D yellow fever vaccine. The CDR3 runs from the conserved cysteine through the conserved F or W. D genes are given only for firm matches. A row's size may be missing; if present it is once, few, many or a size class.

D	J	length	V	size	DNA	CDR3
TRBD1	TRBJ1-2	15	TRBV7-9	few	TGTGCCAGCAGCTTAGCAGGGGGCCGCAACTATGGCTACACCTTC	CASSLAGGRNYGYTF
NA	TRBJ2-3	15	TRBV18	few	TGTGCCAGCTCGCCGAACCCCGCTGTAGGAGATACGCAGTATTTT	CASSPNPAVGDTQYF
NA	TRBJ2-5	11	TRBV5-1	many	TGCGCCAGCAGGGAGGAGGAGACCCAGTACTTC	CASREEETQYF
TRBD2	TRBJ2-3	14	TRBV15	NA	TGTGCCGTCCGTCGGAGCGGGGCAGGAGATACGCAGTATTTT	CAVRRSGAGDTQYF
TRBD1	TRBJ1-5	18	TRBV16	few	TGTGCCAGCAGCCAAGGGGCCATGCGGCAGGGGGTATCTCAGCCCCAGCATTTT	CASSQGAMRQGVSQPQHF
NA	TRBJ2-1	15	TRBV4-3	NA	TGCGCCAGCAGCCAAGAATCGACACCTTGGAATGAGCAGTTCTTC	CASSQESTPWNEQFF
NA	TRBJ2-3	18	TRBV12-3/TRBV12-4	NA	TGTACCTTCTGCCACCCACTGGCCGGGACTGGGGGCACAGATACGCAGTATTTT	CTFCHPLAGTGGTDTQYF
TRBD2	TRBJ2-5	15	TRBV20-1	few	TGCAGTGCTAGAGTTGCGGGGGGGCCCCAAGAGACCCAGTACTTC	CSARVAGGPQETQYF
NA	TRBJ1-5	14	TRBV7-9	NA	TGTGCCAGCAGCTTATTAAGTAGCAATCAGCCCCAGCATTTT	CASSLLSSNQPQHF
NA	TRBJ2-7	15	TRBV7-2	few	TGTGCCAGCAGCTTAGTTGGTCGGGGGGCAGACGAGCAGTACTTC	CASSLVGRGADEQYF
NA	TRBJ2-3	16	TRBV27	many	TGTGCCAGCAGTTTATTAGCCTTCGAGGGCACAGATACGCAGTATTTT	CASSLLAFEGTDTQYF
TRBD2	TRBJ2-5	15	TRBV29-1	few	TGCAGCGTTTCTACTCCTAGCGGGGGTGCAGAGACCCAGTACTTC	CSVSTPSGGAETQYF
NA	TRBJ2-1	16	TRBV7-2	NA	TGTGCCAGCAGCTTATTAGGGACTCGTTCCTACAATGAGCAGTTCTTC	CASSLLGTRSYNEQFF
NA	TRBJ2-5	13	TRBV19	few	TGTGCCACCGCCGTAGGGGTCCAAGAGACCCAGTACTTC	CATAVGVQETQYF
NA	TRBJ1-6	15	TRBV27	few	TGTGCCAGCAGGCTCAAGACAGTCTATAATTCACCCCTCCACTTT	CASRLKTVYNSPLHF
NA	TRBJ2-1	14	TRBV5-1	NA	TGCGCCAGCAGCCCCCCGGGCTCCTACAATGAGCAGTTCTTC	CASSPPGSYNEQFF
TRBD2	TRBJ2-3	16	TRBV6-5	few	TGTGCCAGCAGTTACTCCACTAGCGGGGGGTCAGATACGCAGTATTTT	CASSYSTSGGSDTQYF
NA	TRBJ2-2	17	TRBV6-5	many	TGTGCCAGCAGTTACTCGGTACGGGGGCAGAACACCGGGGAGCTGTTTTTT	CASSYSVRGQNTGELFF
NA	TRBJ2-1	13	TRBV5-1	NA	TGCGCCAGCAGCTCGCCGTCCTCCGATGAGCAGTTCTTC	CASSSPSSDEQFF
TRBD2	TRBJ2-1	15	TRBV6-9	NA	TGTGCCAGCAGACTCGGGGGGAGCTCCTACAATGAGCAGTTCTTC	CASRLGGSSYNEQFF
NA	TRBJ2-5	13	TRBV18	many	TGTGCCAGCTCACCACCGGGCGGAGAGACCCAGTACTTC	CASSPPGGETQYF
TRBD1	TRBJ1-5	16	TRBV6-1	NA	TGTGCCAGCAGTGACCCCGGACAGGGGAGGGATCAGCCCCAGCATTTT	CASSDPGQGRDQPQHF
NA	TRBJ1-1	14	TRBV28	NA	TGTGCCAGCAGTTTATCGGCGGCTGGCACTGAAGCTTTCTTT	CASSLSAAGTEAFF
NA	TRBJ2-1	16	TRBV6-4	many	TGTGCCAGCAGTGATTCAGGGGGGGCTATCTACAATGAGCAGTTCTTC	CASSDSGGAIYNEQFF
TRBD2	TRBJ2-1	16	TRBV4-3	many	TGCGCCAGCAGCCAAGACTTGGCTAGCGGGGACAATGAGCAGTTCTTC	CASSQDLASGDNEQFF
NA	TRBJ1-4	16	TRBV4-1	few	TGCGCCAGCAGCCCCTATCCCAGGGCGGCGAATGAAAAACTGTTTTTT	CASSPYPRAANEKLFF
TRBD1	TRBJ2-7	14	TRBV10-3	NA	TGTGCCATCAGTGACCCGGGACAGGGCATCGAGCAGTACTTC	CAISDPGQGIEQYF
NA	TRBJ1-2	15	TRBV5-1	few	TGCGCCAGCAGCTCCGGGACCCAGGCCGCCTATGGCTACACCTTC	CASSSGTQAAYGYTF